This TCR beta chain was recovered during a study of T cell repertoires in cytomegalovirus infection. Study observations and caveats: Dominating the ex vivo response were HLA-C-restricted CMV-specific TCR beta clonotypes.

Germline loops: CDR1 SEHNR, CDR2 FQNEAQ (reference sequence). The CDR3 is 12 amino acids. Between the trimmed V and J ends, which lost 5 bases and 7 bases, there was a span of 11 bases. Points on this clonotype: Its cognate antigen is unknown.

TCRdb analysed the reads with MiXCR anew, one entry per CDR3 protein. The repertoire consists of about 920,000 distinct CDR3 sequences, with less than 35% occurring once and the leading ten covering roughly an eighth. V is TRBV7-9 and J is TRBJ1-1, with D perhaps TRBD1 (5 bases). Source: cultured CD8+ T cells from PBMCs, taken from culture after CMV antigen stimulation. This sequence was found in a human donor in good health (CMV status not recorded). Some clones in this sample may be carry-over from other donors' samples. CDR3 in amino acids: CASSPTEIEAFF. The CDR3 nucleotides are TGTGCCAGCAGCCCGACAGAAATTGAAGCTTTCTTT.